The source of this T cell receptor beta chain is a study of vaccination effects on CD4 cells after COVID-19. Turning to the study itself: Vaccine administered to participants consisted of two doses of either BNT162b2 or mRNA-1273.

Repertoires were generated with immunoSEQ multiplex PCR, while TCRdb's copy carries only in-frame clones and drops some. This sample carries tens of thousands of clones, around two thirds of them seen once, and the ten largest clones take around 17%. Expansion with viral peptide pools was applied to antigen-specific CD4+ T cells by the ViraFEST assay prior to sequencing. Subsequent to a culture period of nine to ten days, CD4+ T cells were isolated. The healthy vaccine recipients, who had no prior SARS-CoV-2 infection, showed negative nucleocapsid antibodies. The CDR3 sequence is 16 residues long. The germline V gene encodes CDR1 LNHDA and CDR2 SQIVND (reference sequence). V was cut by 3 bases and J by 3 bases, with 17 bases left in between. In regard to this clone: Its target is not known.

Study-level findings and limits: Cross-reactivity toward common cold coronaviruses was confined to only 1 of 255 vaccine-induced clones in healthy vaccinees. Long after vaccination, the clones induced by infection and by vaccine shrank markedly in size.

The chain recombines TRBV19 with TRBJ1-1; D uncertain. Sample: CD4+ T cells from PBMCs cultured with HCoV-229E spike peptides, taken before COVID-19 vaccination. The sequence came from a human donor who received a COVID-19 vaccine. CDR3 in amino acids: CASSILPLTTHTEAFF. In DNA, the CDR3 is TGTGCCAGTAGTATTTTACCGCTTACGACACACACTGAAGCTTTCTTT.